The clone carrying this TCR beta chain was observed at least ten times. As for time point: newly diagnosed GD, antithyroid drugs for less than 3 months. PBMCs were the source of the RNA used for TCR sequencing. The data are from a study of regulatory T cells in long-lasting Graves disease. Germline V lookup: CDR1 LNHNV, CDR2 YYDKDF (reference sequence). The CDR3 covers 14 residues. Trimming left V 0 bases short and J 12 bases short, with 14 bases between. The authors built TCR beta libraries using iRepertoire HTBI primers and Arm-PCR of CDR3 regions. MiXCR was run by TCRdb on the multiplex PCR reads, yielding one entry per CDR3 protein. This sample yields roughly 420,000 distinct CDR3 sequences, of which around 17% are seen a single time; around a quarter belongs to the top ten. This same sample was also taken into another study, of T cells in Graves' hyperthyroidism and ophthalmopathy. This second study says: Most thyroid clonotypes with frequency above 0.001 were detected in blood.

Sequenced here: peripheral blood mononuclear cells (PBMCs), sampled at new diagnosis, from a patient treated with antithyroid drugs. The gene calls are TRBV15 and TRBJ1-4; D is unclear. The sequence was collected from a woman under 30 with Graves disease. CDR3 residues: CATSRDEVGVELFF. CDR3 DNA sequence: TGTGCCACCAGCAGAGATGAAGTGGGAGTGGAACTGTTTTTT. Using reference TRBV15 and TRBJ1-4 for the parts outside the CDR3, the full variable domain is DAMVIQNPRYQVTQFGKPVTLSCSQTLNHNVMYWYQQKSSQAPKLLFHYYDKDFNNEADTPDNFQSRRPNTSFCFLDIRSPGLGDTAMYLCATSRDEVGVELFFGSGTQLSVL.